This T cell receptor beta chain was captured in a study of blood T cell repertoires in COVID-19. Overall study context: Samples representing acute and convalescent COVID-19 were sourced from the United States, Italy and Spain. From T cells, B-cell-depleted T cells, or PBMCs came the material, which was cDNA or gDNA.

The CDR3 is 15 amino acids. Germline CDR1 reads SGHRS; CDR2 reads YFSETQ. V gave up 0 bases and J gave up 4 bases; unmatched junction bases: 6. Original methodology: Amplification from reference gene primers served as the basis for estimated nucleated cell counts. The data were produced by immunoSEQ multiplex PCR, yet TCRdb's version contains in-frame clones alone and is incomplete. Clone size and the V and J calls come from that table; the DNA yielded D and trimming. The data contain roughly 92,000 clones, roughly 83% of them seen just once; the ten biggest clones take up roughly a third. The sample comprised peripheral blood. The chain combines TRBV5-1 with TRBJ1-2, with 7 bases that match TRBD1. The TCR comes from a woman older than 75 with active or convalescent COVID-19. The CDR3 nucleotides read TGCGCCAGCAGCTTGGGGGTAGGGGGCGTCTATGGCTACACCTTC. As protein: CASSLGVGGVYGYTF.